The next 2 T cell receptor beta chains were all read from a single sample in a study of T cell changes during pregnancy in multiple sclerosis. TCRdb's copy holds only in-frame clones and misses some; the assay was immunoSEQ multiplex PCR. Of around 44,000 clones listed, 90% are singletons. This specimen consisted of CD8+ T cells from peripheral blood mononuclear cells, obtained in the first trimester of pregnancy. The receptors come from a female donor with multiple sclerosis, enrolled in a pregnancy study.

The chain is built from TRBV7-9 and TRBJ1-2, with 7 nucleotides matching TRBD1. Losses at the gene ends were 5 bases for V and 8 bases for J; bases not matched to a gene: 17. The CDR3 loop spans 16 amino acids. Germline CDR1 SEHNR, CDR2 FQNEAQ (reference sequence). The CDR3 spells CASSPAHRGRRGGYTF. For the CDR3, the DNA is TGTGCCAGCAGCCCCGCCCACAGGGGCCGTAGAGGGGGCTACACCTTC.

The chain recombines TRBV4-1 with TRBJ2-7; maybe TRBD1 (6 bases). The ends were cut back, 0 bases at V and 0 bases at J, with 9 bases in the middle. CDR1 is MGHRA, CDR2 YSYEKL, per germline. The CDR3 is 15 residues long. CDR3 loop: CASSQDTGSSYEQYF. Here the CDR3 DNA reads TGCGCCAGCAGCCAAGACACAGGGAGCTCCTACGAGCAGTACTTC.